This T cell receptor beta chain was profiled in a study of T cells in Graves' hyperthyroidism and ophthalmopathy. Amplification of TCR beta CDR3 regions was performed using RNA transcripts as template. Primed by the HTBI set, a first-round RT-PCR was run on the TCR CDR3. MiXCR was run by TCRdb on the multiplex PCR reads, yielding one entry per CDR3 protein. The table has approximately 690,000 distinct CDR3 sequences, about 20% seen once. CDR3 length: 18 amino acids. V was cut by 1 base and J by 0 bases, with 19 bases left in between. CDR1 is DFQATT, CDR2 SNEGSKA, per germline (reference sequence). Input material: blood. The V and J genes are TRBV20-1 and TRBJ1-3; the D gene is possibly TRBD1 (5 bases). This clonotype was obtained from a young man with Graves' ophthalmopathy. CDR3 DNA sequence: TGCAGTGCTAGAGGTATAGCGGGAACAGGAGACTCTGGAAACACCATATATTTT. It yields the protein CSARGIAGTGDSGNTIYF.